This T cell receptor (beta chain) stems from a study of T-cell memory formation after mild COVID-19. MiXCR, applied by TCRdb to the 5' RACE reads, yields one record per CDR3 protein. The sample includes just under 350,000 distinct CDR3 sequences, 10% to 15% of them seen just once. The CDR3 extends over 12 amino acids. Germline assignment: CDR1 SQVTM and CDR2 ANQGSEA. V lost 4 bases to trimming and J lost 1 base, with 7 bases between them. The receptor's source is a man between 18 and 29 years old who had mild COVID-19 (a few samples of this study predate the infection). Cell type and time point are not known. The sequenced sample consisted of PBMCs or a T cell subset sorted from them (not recorded which). The chain recombines TRBV29-1 with TRBJ1-1; D call uncertain. CDR3 sequence reads: CSVVDRNTEAFF. The CDR3, as DNA: TGCAGCGTTGTAGATAGGAACACTGAAGCTTTCTTT.